The 4 T cell receptor beta chains reported below all come from one sample, sequenced in a study of T cells in Graves' hyperthyroidism and ophthalmopathy. TCR beta CDR3 regions were amplified from RNA transcripts. In the first-round RT-PCR of the TCR CDR3, the HTBI primer set was used. TCRdb re-analysed the multiplex PCR reads in MiXCR, keeping a single row per CDR3 protein. The repertoire holds approximately 600,000 distinct CDR3 sequences, with approximately 15% as singletons. Sequencing used blood. Source of these receptors: a woman between 18 and 29 years old with Graves' ophthalmopathy.

Details on this clonotype: The junction differs from germline at one of its ends, possibly a read error. V is TRBV6-5 and J is TRBJ2-6, with D possibly matching TRBD1 (6 bases). The CDR3 sequence is 20 residues long. The germline V gene encodes CDR1 MNHEY and CDR2 SVGAGI. DNA for the CDR3: TGTACCAGCAGTCATAGTCGGCCAGGACAGTCCCCCTCTGGGGCCAACGTCCTGACTTTC. It is translated as CTSSHSRPGQSPSGANVLTF.

The table lists this clonotype with many counts. The chain has TRBV3-1 and TRBJ1-3, with a tentative D call TRBD1 (5 bases). Germline V gene sequence: CDR1 LGHDT, CDR2 YNNKEL (reference sequence). Trimming stripped 1 base from V and 3 bases from J, with 7 bases between. The CDR3 has 14 amino acids. CDR3 sequence reads: CASSQGGSGNTIYF. As DNA, the CDR3 is TGTGCCAGCAGCCAAGGGGGCAGTGGAAACACCATATATTTT.

This clonotype has a handful of counts. This chain uses TRBV6-1 with TRBJ2-2; tentatively, D is TRBD2 (5 bases). This CDR3 comprises 13 residues. Germline loops: CDR1 MNHNS, CDR2 SASEGT. Trimming pared 6 bases from V and 5 bases from J, leaving 10 bases between. CDR3 residues: CASSRRGTGELFF. The CDR3 DNA follows: TGTGCCAGCAGCCGCCGGGGTACCGGGGAGCTGTTTTTT.

This clonotype was seen ten or more times. This rearrangement joins TRBV7-2 to TRBJ2-5; D might be TRBD1 (6 bases). The CDR3 has 16 amino acids. The germline V gene encodes CDR1 SGHTA and CDR2 FQGNSA. Trimming took off 0 bases at V and 1 base at J, with 12 bases between the two ends. CDR3: CASSLAGGRGQETQYF. In DNA form, the CDR3 reads TGTGCCAGCAGCTTAGCTGGGGGCAGGGGCCAAGAGACCCAGTACTTC.